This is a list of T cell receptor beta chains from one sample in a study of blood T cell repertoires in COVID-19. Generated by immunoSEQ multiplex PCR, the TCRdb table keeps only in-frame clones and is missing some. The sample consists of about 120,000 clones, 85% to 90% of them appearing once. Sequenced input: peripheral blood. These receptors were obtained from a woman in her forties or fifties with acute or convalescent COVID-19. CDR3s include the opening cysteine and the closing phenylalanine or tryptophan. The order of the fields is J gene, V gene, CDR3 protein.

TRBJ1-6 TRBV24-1 CATSDGQWDNSPLHF
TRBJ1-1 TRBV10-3 CAIRGTVEAFF
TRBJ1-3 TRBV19 CASSIRGAAIYF
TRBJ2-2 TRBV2 CASSRQGAGELFF
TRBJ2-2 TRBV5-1 CASSLGGTDTGELFF
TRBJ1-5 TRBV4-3 CASSQDHGTGDYQPQHF
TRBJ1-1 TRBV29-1 CSVDVGGPMNTEAFF
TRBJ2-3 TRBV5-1 CASSLGGVSDTQYF
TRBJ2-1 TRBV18 CASSFQGGPFGNEQFF
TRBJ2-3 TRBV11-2 CASSLAPQGMTDTQYF
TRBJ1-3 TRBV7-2 CASSLAPGTGNTIYF
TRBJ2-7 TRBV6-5 CASSWGVSYEQYF
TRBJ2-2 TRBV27 CASSLEGSVNTGELFF
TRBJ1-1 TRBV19 CASSTGQVFGEAFF
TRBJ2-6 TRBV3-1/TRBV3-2 CASSQNFGTLLSGANVLTF
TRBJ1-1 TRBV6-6 CASSGVSGLRAEAFF
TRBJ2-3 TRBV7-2 CASSPGTGGSTDTQYF
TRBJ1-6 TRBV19 CASSTSRDGSPLHF
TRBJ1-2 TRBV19 CASSIDLTGGRNYGYTF
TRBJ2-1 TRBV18 CASSPRTSGRVYNEQFF
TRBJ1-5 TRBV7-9 CASSFTGPSQPQHF
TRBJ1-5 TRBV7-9 CASSSDSTGSQPQHF
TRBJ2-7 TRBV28 CASSLRQGGYYEQYF
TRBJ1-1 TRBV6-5 CASRRELRGTEAFF
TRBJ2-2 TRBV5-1 CASSAGTGGIGELFF
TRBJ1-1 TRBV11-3 CASSLVVSPGGGTEAFF
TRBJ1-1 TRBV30 CAWSLTGGSEAFF
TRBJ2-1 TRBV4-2 CASSPEGQGNYNEQFF
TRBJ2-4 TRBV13 CASSSPADPGGQNIQYF
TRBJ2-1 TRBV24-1 CATSASGRNEQFF
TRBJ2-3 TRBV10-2 CASSREVAGGPTDTQYF
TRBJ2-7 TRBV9 CASSPLREGLDEQYF
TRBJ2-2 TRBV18 CASSLTSTGELFF
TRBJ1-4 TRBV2 CASTIGQGGTNEKLFF
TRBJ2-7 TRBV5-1 CASSLRAAGASYEQYF
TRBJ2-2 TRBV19 CASSIWVSGGTGELFF
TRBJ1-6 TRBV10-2 CASSEQGGSPLHF
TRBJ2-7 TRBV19 CASRGTELYEQYF
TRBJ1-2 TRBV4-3 CASSQGRDSNYGYTF